Listed below are T cell receptor beta chains from one sample, sequenced in a study of blood T cell repertoires in COVID-19. Libraries were prepared by immunoSEQ multiplex PCR; TCRdb keeps only in-frame clonotypes and omits some of them. Of some 110,000 clones listed, around 80% are singletons. The material sequenced was peripheral blood. The receptors derive from a man aged 50 to 60 with acute or convalescent COVID-19. Each CDR3 is given with its conserved first and last residue. Fields, in order: D gene, J gene, V gene, clone size, CDR3 DNA, CDR3 protein. A D gene is named only where the DNA matches it firmly. Expanded clones get a size class; other rows say once, few or many, or leave the size out.

TRBD2 TRBJ2-5 TRBV4-2 few TGTGCCAGCAGCCAAAGTGGACTAGCGGGATTCACCGCACAAGAGACCCAGTACTTC CASSQSGLAGFTAQETQYF
- TRBJ1-1 TRBV5-4 - TGTGCCAGCAGCTTACGAAGGGCGGGGAACACTGAAGCTTTCTTT CASSLRRAGNTEAFF
- TRBJ1-1 TRBV5-8 - TGTGCCAGCAGCTTGGCCAGGAAATGGACTGAAGCTTTCTTT CASSLARKWTEAFF
- TRBJ1-1 TRBV27 - TGTGCCAGCAGTGGCTTAGATTCAAGGAGCACTGAAGCTTTCTTT CASSGLDSRSTEAFF
TRBD1 TRBJ2-7 TRBV4-1 - TGCGCCAGCAGCCAATTCGACAGGGGTGGGTACGAGCAGTACTTC CASSQFDRGGYEQYF
- TRBJ1-2 TRBV12-3/TRBV12-4 - TGTGCCAGCAGTCAAGGGCTGACGGGGGGCTACACCTTC CASSQGLTGGYTF
TRBD1 TRBJ1-2 TRBV19 - TGTGCCAGTAGGCTCCAGGGGGCAACTAACTATGGCTACACCTTC CASRLQGATNYGYTF
- TRBJ1-5 TRBV30 - TGTGCCTGGAGTGACGGAGATTATAGCAATCAGCCCCAGCATTTT CAWSDGDYSNQPQHF
TRBD2 TRBJ2-3 TRBV6-1 once TGTGCCAGCAGTGGACTAGCGGGGGGCTTTACAGATACGCAGTATTTT CASSGLAGGFTDTQYF
- TRBJ1-2 TRBV12-3/TRBV12-4 - TGTGCCAGCAGTTTAGTAAACTATGGCTACACCTTC CASSLVNYGYTF
- TRBJ2-5 TRBV29-1 - TGCAGCGTAATACGGACAGTTTCAGCACAAGCGGAGACCCAGTACTTC CSVIRTVSAQAETQYF
TRBD2 TRBJ2-3 TRBV9 - TGTGCCAGCAGCGTCACGGGACTAGCAGAAGTTGGGACAGATACGCAGTATTTT CASSVTGLAEVGTDTQYF
- TRBJ1-4 TRBV10-3 - TGTGCCAACCTCAGGGTGGAGAGTGAAAAACTGTTTTTT CANLRVESEKLFF
TRBD1 TRBJ1-5 TRBV6-1 - TGTGCCAGCAGTGGCCTGAGACAGGGGGTTGGCAATCAGCCCCAGCATTTT CASSGLRQGVGNQPQHF
TRBD2 TRBJ2-7 TRBV4-1 - TGCGCCAGCAGCCAAGGAGTAGCGGGAGTTTCTTACGAGCAGTACTTC CASSQGVAGVSYEQYF
TRBD1 TRBJ1-2 TRBV5-8 - TGTGCCAGCAGACGCACCAGACAGGGGACTAACTATGGCTACACCTTC CASRRTRQGTNYGYTF
TRBD1 TRBJ1-1 TRBV5-8 - TGTGCCAGCAGCCTGATGACCGGGACAGCGACTGAAGCTTTCTTT CASSLMTGTATEAFF
TRBD2 TRBJ2-1 TRBV6-1 - TGTGCCAGCAGTGAGAGCCTAGCGGGAGGGGGAGGTGAGCAGTTCTTC CASSESLAGGGGEQFF
TRBD1 TRBJ1-1 TRBV28 - TGTGCCAGCAGCATTGTGGGAGGACAGGGGGCCCCGGCGTCGGTAGCTTTCTTT CASSIVGGQGAPASVAFF
TRBD1 TRBJ1-4 TRBV7-9 - TGTGCCAGCAGCTTATCCCGGACAGGGGAGAATGAAAAACTGTTTTTT CASSLSRTGENEKLFF
- TRBJ1-5 TRBV6-5 - TGTGCCAGCAGACACTCAGGAGGTAATCAGCCCCAGCATTTT CASRHSGGNQPQHF
- TRBJ2-5 TRBV6-5 - TGTGCCAGCACCCGATCGGAGAAAGAGACCCAGTACTTC CASTRSEKETQYF
TRBD2 TRBJ2-7 TRBV28 - TGTGCCAGCAGTCTAGAGCGGGAGGAAAGGTACTTC CASSLEREERYF
TRBD1 TRBJ2-3 TRBV5-4 - TGTGCCAGCAGTCGAAGGGGACAGGGAGGCGCAGATACGCAGTATTTT CASSRRGQGGADTQYF
TRBD1 TRBJ2-7 TRBV6-2/TRBV6-3 - TGTGCCAGCAGTTTAATCGAAGGGGGCCCCTACGAGCAGTACTTC CASSLIEGGPYEQYF
TRBD1 TRBJ1-1 TRBV7-4 - TGTGCCAGCAGCTACCCACCCCCTGGACAGGGGCCGGAGAACACTGAAGCTTTCTTT CASSYPPPGQGPENTEAFF
- TRBJ2-6 TRBV13 - TGTGCCAGCAGCACAGAGAGCTCTGGGGCCAACGTCCTGACTTTC CASSTESSGANVLTF
- TRBJ2-3 TRBV27 - TGTGCCACTCGGGGTTACGCTAGCACAGATACGCAGTATTTT CATRGYASTDTQYF
TRBD2 TRBJ2-1 TRBV29-1 few TGCAGCGTGGCCCTAGCGGGGGGAATCAGTGAGCAGTTCTTC CSVALAGGISEQFF
- TRBJ2-2 TRBV19 - TGTGCCAGTTCGACGACAGGAACCGGGGAGCTGTTTTTT CASSTTGTGELFF
- TRBJ2-3 TRBV6-1 few TGTGCCAGCAGTGAATTGGGGGCGGGGGTCACAGATACGCAGTATTTT CASSELGAGVTDTQYF
TRBD1 TRBJ1-6 TRBV7-3 once TGTGCCAGCAGCAAGTTCGGACAGGGTAGTTCACCCCTCCACTTT CASSKFGQGSSPLHF
TRBD1 TRBJ1-2 TRBV12-3/TRBV12-4 - TGTGCCAGCAGCCCGGACAGGGCCTATGGCTACACCTTC CASSPDRAYGYTF
- TRBJ2-1 TRBV3-1/TRBV3-2 few TGTGCCAGCGAGTCCCGGGAAGACCACAATGAGCAGTTCTTC CASESREDHNEQFF
- TRBJ2-3 TRBV6-4 - TGTGCCAGCAGTGACTCCCCAGGGTCAGATACGCAGTATTTT CASSDSPGSDTQYF
- TRBJ1-5 TRBV19 - TGTGCCAGTAGTCCTGACAGGAGTCAGCCCCAGCATTTT CASSPDRSQPQHF
TRBD1 TRBJ2-5 TRBV4-2 few TGTGCCAGCAGCCGAGGGGACAGCCAAGAGGGGACCCAGTACTTC CASSRGDSQEGTQYF
- TRBJ1-2 TRBV15 - TGTGCCACCAGCAGTGGCAGACTAGCTAACTATGGCTACACCTTC CATSSGRLANYGYTF
- TRBJ1-4 TRBV29-1 - TGCAGCGTTGCCGGGACATATAATGAAAAACTGTTTTTT CSVAGTYNEKLFF
- TRBJ2-7 TRBV7-8 - TGTGCCAGCAGCTTAGCCCAGGGGGGCGGTAGCTACGAGCAGTACTTC CASSLAQGGGSYEQYF
TRBD2 TRBJ2-4 TRBV28 few TGTGCCAGCAGTTTTCAGCGGGACGGTGGGAACATTCAGTACTTC CASSFQRDGGNIQYF
TRBD2 TRBJ2-1 TRBV7-2 - TGTGCCAGCAGACGCACTAGCGGCTCCTACAATGAGCAGTTCTTC CASRRTSGSYNEQFF
- TRBJ2-2 TRBV9 once TGTGCCAGCAGCGCCAAGTTCGGACAGTCTAACACCGGGGAGCTGTTTTTT CASSAKFGQSNTGELFF
- TRBJ1-2 TRBV19 few TGTGCCAGTACCCGCGGGGAGGCGGACTATGGCTACACCTTC CASTRGEADYGYTF
- TRBJ2-7 TRBV21-1 - TGTGCCAGCGGTAGACGTCCGGGACTAGCGGGAGCCTACGAGCAGTACTTC CASGRRPGLAGAYEQYF
- TRBJ1-2 TRBV19 - TGTGCCAGTAGTATAGATCCCCGACGGAGTTCTGGCTACACCTTC CASSIDPRRSSGYTF
TRBD1 TRBJ2-7 TRBV19 - TGTGCCAGCAAAAGAAGCCCGGGACAGGGGTCCTACGAGCAGTACTTC CASKRSPGQGSYEQYF
- TRBJ2-7 TRBV7-6 - TGTGCCAGCAGCTTAGGCATAGCGGGACAGAGAGACTACGAGCAGTACTTC CASSLGIAGQRDYEQYF
TRBD2 TRBJ2-2 TRBV7-2 - TGTGCCAGCAGCACTTGGCCGAGGACTAGCGGGGCCTTCACCGGGGAGCTGTTTTTT CASSTWPRTSGAFTGELFF
- TRBJ1-2 TRBV3-1/TRBV3-2 - TGTGCCAGCAGTCCACGGGGGGCCATCTATGGCTACACCTTC CASSPRGAIYGYTF
- TRBJ2-2 TRBV7-9 - TGTGCCAGCAGCTTAGTAGAGCCCACCGGGGAGCTGTTTTTT CASSLVEPTGELFF
TRBD2 TRBJ2-5 TRBV3-1/TRBV3-2 once TGTGCCAGCAGCCAAGATTATCAGCGGGGGGAGACCCAGTACTTC CASSQDYQRGETQYF
- TRBJ2-2 TRBV5-8 - TGTGCCAGCAGCTTGACGCTTCGCGCGTGGAGCGCCGGGGAGCTGTTTTTT CASSLTLRAWSAGELFF
TRBD2 TRBJ2-1 TRBV18 - TGTGCCAGCTCACCAAAGACTAGCTGGGTGGAAGGTGAGCAGTTCTTC CASSPKTSWVEGEQFF
TRBD1 TRBJ1-2 TRBV27 - TGTGCCAGCAGTCCGGGACAGGGGGTTGGGGGCTACACCTTC CASSPGQGVGGYTF
- TRBJ1-1 TRBV19 - TGTGCCAGTAGTATAAGTCGGGGGGGCACTGAAGCTTTCTTT CASSISRGGTEAFF
- TRBJ1-6 TRBV11-2 - TGTGCCAGCAGCTCAGTTGACATCTCCTATAATTCACCCCTCCACTTT CASSSVDISYNSPLHF
- TRBJ1-2 TRBV5-4 - TGTGCCAGCAGCTTCGACAGACAAAACTATGGCTACACCTTC CASSFDRQNYGYTF
TRBD1 TRBJ1-1 TRBV11-2 - TGTGCCAGCAGCTTGGAAACAGGGGGGTCAGCTTTCTTT CASSLETGGSAFF